This is a list of T cell receptor beta chains from one sample in a study of blood T cells in healthy people across ages. TCRdb itself ran the 5' RACE reads through MiXCR, one entry per CDR3 protein. The sample yields fewer than 800,000 distinct CDR3 sequences, roughly 30% seen once. Input material: blood. Receptor source: an elderly woman in good health. Both conserved end residues are part of each CDR3. A D gene is named only where the DNA matches it firmly. Clone sizes are given selectively: once, few, many, or a class where the clone is expanded.

TRBJ2-3	TRBV28	.	.	TGTGCCAGCAGTCCCCGTGTGTCAGATACGCAGTATTTT	CASSPRVSDTQYF
TRBJ2-3	TRBV10-2	.	.	TGCGCCAGCGGGGGTTCAGATACGCAGTATTTT	CASGGSDTQYF
TRBJ1-2	TRBV5-6	.	many	TGTGCCAGCAGCCCCGGGATGGGTGGCTACACCTTC	CASSPGMGGYTF
TRBJ2-5	TRBV6-1	TRBD1	many	TGTGCCAGCAGATTTCGGGACAGGGGGCAATCAGACCAGTACTTC	CASRFRDRGQSDQYF
TRBJ1-2	TRBV4-1	.	many	TGCGCCAGCAGCCAGGGGGATAAAGCTAACTATGGCTACACCTTC	CASSQGDKANYGYTF
TRBJ2-3	TRBV5-6	.	once	TGTGCCAGCAGCTCCCTGGGGTTAGCGGCAACAGATACGCAGTATTTT	CASSSLGLAATDTQYF
TRBJ2-1	TRBV11-3	TRBD1	.	TGTGCCAGCAGCTTCGGGACAGATAGGTTCTTC	CASSFGTDRFF
TRBJ2-7	TRBV6-2/TRBV6-3	.	many	TGTGCCAGCAGTTACTCCAGGGGAGTGGTATTCGAGCAGTACTTC	CASSYSRGVVFEQYF
TRBJ2-3	TRBV9	TRBD1	many	TGTGCCAGCAGCGCGAACAGGGGCGTCCTCACAGATACGCAGTATTTT	CASSANRGVLTDTQYF
TRBJ2-5	TRBV7-2	TRBD2	many	TGTGCCAGCAGCTTAGTAGTCCCTACCCGGGGGGGCCCAAGGGAGACCCAGTACTTC	CASSLVVPTRGGPRETQYF
TRBJ1-2	TRBV29-1	.	.	TGCAGCGTTCATGACAGCCATGGCTACACCTTC	CSVHDSHGYTF
TRBJ2-1	TRBV27	.	.	TGTGCCAGCAGTTTACAGGGGTGGGATGGTAACAATGAGCAGTTCTTC	CASSLQGWDGNNEQFF
TRBJ1-6	TRBV3-1	.	many	TGTGCCAGCAGCCAAGGACAGCGGGGTTCACCCCTCCACTTT	CASSQGQRGSPLHF
TRBJ1-1	TRBV12-3/TRBV12-4	.	.	TGTGCCAGCAGTTTAGGGGGGGGAATGGTTTACACTGAAGCTTTCTTT	CASSLGGGMVYTEAFF
TRBJ1-5	TRBV10-3	.	few	TGTGCCATCAGTGAGTCGTACTTTCAGCCCCAGCATTTT	CAISESYFQPQHF
TRBJ2-5	TRBV4-2	TRBD2	many	TGTGCCAGCAGCCAAGATAGAGCGTCGCTAGCGGGGTCTGTGGAGACCCAGTACTTC	CASSQDRASLAGSVETQYF
TRBJ1-2	TRBV20-1	TRBD1	many	TGCAGTGCTAGAGCGCAGGGACAGATTAACTATGGCTACACCTTC	CSARAQGQINYGYTF
TRBJ1-5	TRBV7-2	.	many	TGTGCCAGCAGCCAAGGTTTGGCGATCAATCAGCCCCAGCATTTT	CASSQGLAINQPQHF
TRBJ2-6	TRBV5-1	TRBD1	many	TGCGCCAGCAGCACGGGACAGGGTCCTTCTGGGGCCAACGTCCTGACTTTC	CASSTGQGPSGANVLTF
TRBJ2-3	TRBV7-9	.	.	TGTGCCAGCAACCCCAAAGTTCGGGATACGCAGTATTTT	CASNPKVRDTQYF
TRBJ2-5	TRBV28	TRBD2	many	TGTGCCAGCAGTTTCCCCTCGGGGGGGCCGGAGACCCAGTACTTC	CASSFPSGGPETQYF
TRBJ2-5	TRBV6-5	.	many	TGTGCCAGCAGTCGGGACACCCAAGAGACCCAGTACTTC	CASSRDTQETQYF
TRBJ2-5	TRBV15	TRBD2	many	TGTGCCACCAGCAGAGATTCAAGCGGGGAGGCTTTCCCAGAGACCCAGTACTTC	CATSRDSSGEAFPETQYF
TRBJ1-6	TRBV7-7	.	.	TGTGCTAGCAGCTTAGGAGAGGCCTATAATTCACCCCTCCACTTT	CASSLGEAYNSPLHF
TRBJ1-2	TRBV7-9	.	few	TGTGCCAGCAGCTCTGAGTGTGGCTACACCTTC	CASSSECGYTF
TRBJ2-5	TRBV29-1	TRBD2	.	TGCAGCGTTGAAAGGGGCGGGGGATTCCAAGAGACCCAGTACTTC	CSVERGGGFQETQYF
TRBJ2-3	TRBV20-1	.	few	TGCAGTGCAGGGAGTAGCACAGATACGCAGTATTTT	CSAGSSTDTQYF
TRBJ2-1	TRBV4-2	.	.	TGTGCCAGCAGCCAAGAACGACTGTTCTTC	CASSQERLFF
TRBJ2-1	TRBV6-5	.	.	TGTGCCAGCAGTTACTCGGGATTAGCGCGGGACAATGAGCAGTTCTTC	CASSYSGLARDNEQFF
TRBJ1-5	TRBV6-5	TRBD1	few	TGTGCCAGCAGCGAAAGACAGGGTCTTAGGCAGCCCCAGCATTTT	CASSERQGLRQPQHF
TRBJ1-2	TRBV7-8	.	many	TGTGCCAGCAGCCCCCTCGGGAAAGGTGGCTACACCTTC	CASSPLGKGGYTF
TRBJ1-1	TRBV18	TRBD1	.	TGTGCCAGCTCACCAGTCGCGGGACAGGGCATTCACACTGAAGCTTTCTTT	CASSPVAGQGIHTEAFF
TRBJ2-1	TRBV2	TRBD2	many	TGTGCCTCCAGGACGGGGGGTGCCTACAATGAGCAGTTCTTC	CASRTGGAYNEQFF
TRBJ1-3	TRBV12-3/TRBV12-4	.	.	TGTGCCAGCAGTGAGAGAAACACCATATATTTT	CASSERNTIYF
TRBJ2-1	TRBV7-3	TRBD1	many	TGTGCCAGCAGCCCCTGGGGACGGGACAGCTCCTACAATGAGCAGTTCTTC	CASSPWGRDSSYNEQFF
TRBJ2-5	TRBV18	.	.	TGTGCCAGCTCACCCCCTCCTGGAATGGAGACCCAGTACTTC	CASSPPPGMETQYF
TRBJ1-2	TRBV6-1	.	.	TGTGCCAGCAGTGACGCCGGGACCAGGGATAGCGTAAACTATGGCTACACCTTC	CASSDAGTRDSVNYGYTF
TRBJ1-5	TRBV7-6	TRBD1	.	TGTGCCAGCAGCTCAGGGACAGGGGGTTCCGGTCAGCCCCAGCATTTT	CASSSGTGGSGQPQHF
TRBJ2-7	TRBV3-1	.	many	TGTGCCAGCAGCTCGACAAGACAAACCTACGAGCAGTACTTC	CASSSTRQTYEQYF
TRBJ1-6	TRBV7-2	TRBD1	many	TGTGCCAGCAGCGTCGGGACAGGGGTGTCACCCCTCCACTTT	CASSVGTGVSPLHF
TRBJ2-3	TRBV4-1	.	many	TGCGCCAGCAGCCAAGATAAAGGGGATACGCAGTATTTT	CASSQDKGDTQYF
TRBJ2-7	TRBV6-1	.	many	TGTGCCAGCAGTGAATTAGGAGGAGTTCCCTACGAGCAGTACTTC	CASSELGGVPYEQYF
TRBJ2-5	TRBV20-1	.	many	TGCAGTGCCGCTCCGGGGGTGGAGACCCAGTACTTC	CSAAPGVETQYF
TRBJ1-1	TRBV2	TRBD1	many	TGTGCCAGCATCGACAGGGGGAACACTGAAGCTTTCTTT	CASIDRGNTEAFF
TRBJ1-1	TRBV6-5	.	.	TGTGCCAGCAGTTACCTGGCACAGATGAACACTGAAGCTTTCTTT	CASSYLAQMNTEAFF
TRBJ2-7	TRBV5-1	.	many	TGCGCCAGCAGCTTGGGGGGTGTTCGGGAGCAGTACTTC	CASSLGGVREQYF
TRBJ2-3	TRBV5-5	.	.	TGTGCCAGCAGCCCAACCACCACAGATACGCAGTATTTT	CASSPTTTDTQYF
TRBJ2-7	TRBV7-2	.	few	TGTGCCAGCAGCTTAGTAGCACAGACCTACGAGCAGTACTTC	CASSLVAQTYEQYF
TRBJ2-7	TRBV3-1	.	many	TGTGCCAGCAGCCAAGGGAGGATAGCGGTGACCTACGAGCAGTACTTC	CASSQGRIAVTYEQYF
TRBJ2-3	TRBV10-3	.	.	TGTGCCATCAGTGGCGCGGCAGGGGCGAGAAGCACAGATACGCAGTATTTT	CAISGAAGARSTDTQYF
TRBJ2-2	TRBV7-6	.	many	TGTGCCAGCAGCTCTTCGTCGTACGGGGAGCTGTTTTTT	CASSSSSYGELFF
TRBJ2-1	TRBV18	TRBD2	many	TGTGCCAGCTCACCACGACTAGCGTCCTACAATGAGCAGTTCTTC	CASSPRLASYNEQFF
TRBJ1-2	TRBV2	.	many	TGTGCCAGCAGTGATCGGGCCTATGGCTACACCTTC	CASSDRAYGYTF
TRBJ1-1	TRBV3-1	.	.	TGTGCCAGCAGCCCAAGGGGTGTTGAAGCTTTCTTT	CASSPRGVEAFF